The T cell receptor (beta chain) described here comes from a study of beta chain features in type 1 diabetes. Findings and limits, study-wide: Among patients, naive, central memory and Treg TCRB repertoires appeared more similar than among healthy donors. Any HLA-type effect on TCRB rearrangement remained unresolved here. Patients with Type 1 diabetes showed moderately but significantly shorter TCRB CDR3s in all four CD4+ subsets.

This clone has more than one count but fewer than ten. The antigen is undetermined. Of the isolated RNA, all was reverse transcribed, and so the sequenced material was expressed TCRB transcripts. Produced via immunoSEQ multiplex PCR; TCRdb's table is partial and in-frame only. The data hold 640,000 or so clones, with over 11% observed a single time. Germline values: CDR1 MNHEY, CDR2 SVGAGI. V trimming: 0 bases; J trimming: 3 bases; junction bases outside the gene matches: 4. The CDR3 has 15 amino acids. A sort by CD45RO/CCR7/CD25/CD127/CD95/CD27 yielded CD4+ naive, central memory, regulatory and stem cell-like memory cells. Sorted cells reached over 95% purity in every population.

The specimen sequenced was naive CD4+ T cells from blood. The gene calls are TRBV6-5 and TRBJ2-7; TRBD2 matches 8 bases. This TCR came from a man between 18 and 35 years old with type 1 diabetes. The CDR3, as DNA: TGTGCCAGCAGTTACTCAGTCGCGGGGGGCTACGAGCAGTACTTC. It is translated as CASSYSVAGGYEQYF.